One TCR beta chain is described in this entry. Its antigen is not identified. These data originate in a study of cytomegalovirus exposure and HLA in healthy donors. The CDR3 loop spans 14 amino acids. Looked up from germline, CDR1 is MGHDK and CDR2 is SYGVNS. Trimming left V 2 bases short and J 2 bases short, with 10 bases between. Findings and caveats of the study: In a later analysis, several top co-occurrence clusters appeared linked to parvovirus B19, influenza, CMV and Epstein-Barr virus.

It was with 60 Vbeta and 13 Jbeta primers that the PCR ran. The method was immunoSEQ multiplex PCR; TCRdb's version includes in-frame clones alone and lacks a portion of them. The table lists around 91,000 clones, around 80% of them singletons. The gene calls are TRBV25-1 and TRBJ2-7; tentatively, D is TRBD2 (6 bases). Sequenced sample: PBMCs. The clonotype was recovered from a male donor in good health and CMV-seropositive. This CDR3 reads CASSEIAEPYEQYF. CDR3 DNA: TGTGCCAGCAGTGAAATAGCGGAACCCTACGAGCAGTACTTC.